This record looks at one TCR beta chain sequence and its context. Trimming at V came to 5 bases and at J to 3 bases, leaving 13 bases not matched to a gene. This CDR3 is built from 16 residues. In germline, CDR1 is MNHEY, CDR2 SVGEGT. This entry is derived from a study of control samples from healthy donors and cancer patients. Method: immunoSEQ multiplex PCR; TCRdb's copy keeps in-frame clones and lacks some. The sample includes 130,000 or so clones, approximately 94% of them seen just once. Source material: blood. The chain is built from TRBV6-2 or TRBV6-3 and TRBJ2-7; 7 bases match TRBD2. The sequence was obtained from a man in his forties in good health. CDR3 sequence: CASSTPRTSRVYEQYF. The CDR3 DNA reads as TGTGCCAGCAGTACTCCGAGGACTAGTCGCGTCTACGAGCAGTACTTC.